A single sample is the source of the 27 T cell receptor beta chains below, sequenced in a study of OX40 agonist ivuxolimab in advanced cancers. The data were produced by immunoSEQ multiplex PCR, yet TCRdb's version contains in-frame clones alone and is incomplete. The sample carries nearly 110,000 clones, under 95% recorded once. The sample in question was CD4+ or CD8+ T cells sorted from blood, obtained in a trial of the OX40 agonist ivuxolimab. The receptor source for this set is an adult with an advanced solid tumor such as melanoma, head and neck, liver or kidney cancer.

The CDR3 sequence is CASSPRGDPSRVTGELFF. The CDR3 coding sequence is TGTGCCAGCAGCCCCCGCGGGGACCCGTCCCGGGTCACCGGGGAGCTGTTTTTT. The genes are TRBV7-9 and TRBJ2-2, with D possibly being TRBD2 (6 bases). V was shortened by 5 bases and J by 4 bases, with 23 bases between the two germline ends. In germline, CDR1 is SEHNR, CDR2 FQNEAQ (reference sequence). This CDR3 contains 18 residues.

The chain combines TRBV6-5 with TRBJ2-5; 9 bases agree with TRBD1. Germline V lookup: CDR1 MNHEY, CDR2 SVGAGI. The CDR3 is made up of 15 amino acids. V was pared by 6 bases and J by 2 bases, with 7 bases of the junction left unmatched. Here the CDR3 DNA reads TGTGCCAGCAGCCGTCCGGGACAGGGACAAGAGACCCAGTACTTC. Translating gives CASSRPGQGQETQYF.

The chain recombines TRBV6-5 with TRBJ1-6, with D perhaps matching TRBD1 (6 bases). The V and J ends lost 7 bases and 9 bases respectively, with 16 bases between them. Germline CDR1 and CDR2: MNHEY and SVGAGI. The CDR3 consists of 14 residues. CDR3 amino acids: CASNMGTSGSPLHF. The CDR3 DNA is TGTGCCAGCAATATGGGGACATCGGGTTCACCCCTCCACTTT.

The chain has TRBV6-5 and TRBJ2-7; 9 nucleotides agree with TRBD1. Losses at the gene ends were 4 bases for V and 6 bases for J; bases not matched to a gene: 10. This CDR3 contains 15 residues. The germline CDR1 and CDR2 sequences are MNHEY and SVGAGI. The CDR3 nucleotides are TGTGCCAGCAGTTCCGCCGGGACAGGGCAGTCCGAGCAGTACTTC. Translating gives CASSSAGTGQSEQYF.

The V and J genes are TRBV7-3 and TRBJ1-6; D gene ambiguous. Germline CDR1 is SGHTA and CDR2 is FQGTGA. The length of the CDR3 is 13 residues. Trimming removed 1 base at V and 7 bases at J, with 5 bases between. The chain's CDR3 is CASSLKANSPLHF. In DNA, the CDR3 is TGTGCCAGCAGCTTAAAGGCAAATTCACCCCTCCACTTT.

The V call is TRBV29-1, the J call TRBJ1-1, with D uncertain. Germline V gene data show CDR1 as SQVTM and CDR2 as ANQGSEA. Trimming shortened V by 1 base and J by 3 bases, and 9 bases separated the two germline ends. The CDR3 covers 13 residues. CDR3 in amino acids: CSVEADYYTEAFF. The CDR3, as DNA: TGCAGCGTTGAAGCAGACTATTACACTGAAGCTTTCTTT. The complete variable domain, with remaining parts taken from reference TRBV29-1 and TRBJ1-1, reads SAVISQKPSRDICQRGTSLTIQCQVDSQVTMMFWYRQQPGQSLTLIATANQGSEATYESGFVIDKFPISRPNLTFSTLTVSNMSPEDSSIYLCSVEADYYTEAFFGQGTRLTVV.

The V and J genes are TRBV28 and TRBJ2-7; D is ambiguous. V shed 7 bases and J shed 4 bases, with 11 bases lying between them. CDR1 is MDHEN, CDR2 SYDVKM, per germline. The CDR3 covers 12 residues. The CDR3 DNA reads as TGTGCCAGCAACAACTGGGCGTACGAGCAGTACTTC. Translation: CASNNWAYEQYF.

The V and J genes are TRBV19 and TRBJ2-5; 9 nucleotides match TRBD2. The better agreement between TRBJ2-7 and the DNA end casts doubt on the J call. CDR1 and CDR2 (germline): LNHDA, SQIVND (reference sequence). The CDR3 length is 17 residues. The DNA for the CDR3 is TGTGCCAGTAGTTCCCAGAGGAGCGGGAGGTCCCCCTACGAGCAGTACTTC. Protein sequence: CASSSQRSGRSPYEQYF.

The rearrangement links TRBV7-3 to TRBJ2-3; possible D gene TRBD1, 5 bases. The CDR3 has 14 residues. Germline CDR1 is SGHTA and CDR2 is FQGTGA. Trimming pared 1 base from V and 2 bases from J, leaving 7 bases between. The CDR3 DNA reads TGTGCCAGCAGCTTAAGTGGACACACAGATACGCAGTATTTT. Its protein product is CASSLSGHTDTQYF. The whole variable domain, filled in from reference TRBV7-3 and TRBJ2-3, reads GAGVSQTPSNKVTEKGKYVELRCDPISGHTALYWYRQSLGQGPEFLIYFQGTGAADDSGLPNDRFFAVRPEGSVSTLKIQRTERGDSAVYLCASSLSGHTDTQYFGPGTRLTVL.

This chain connects TRBV27 to TRBJ2-5; 8 bases map to TRBD1. Germline V gives CDR1 MNHEY, CDR2 SMNVEV (reference sequence). This CDR3 is built from 14 residues. V lost 5 bases to trimming and J lost 5 bases; unmatched junction nucleotides: 7. CDR3 sequence reads: CASSGQGAWETQYF. CDR3 sequence (DNA): TGTGCCAGCAGTGGACAGGGTGCCTGGGAGACCCAGTACTTC.

The chain joins TRBV7-9 to TRBJ1-5; D is unclear. The CDR3 extends over 14 amino acids. CDR1 SEHNR and CDR2 FQNEAQ come from the germline V gene (reference sequence). The V and J ends lost 2 bases and 7 bases respectively, with 12 bases between them. The CDR3 here is CASSLKGSEQPQHF. The CDR3 nucleotides read TGTGCCAGCAGCTTAAAAGGGTCAGAGCAGCCCCAGCATTTT.

The V and J genes are TRBV28 and TRBJ2-1; TRBD2 agrees at 8 bases. The CDR3 sequence is 14 residues long. From germline, CDR1 is MDHEN and CDR2 SYDVKM. The trim removed 6 bases at V and 4 bases at J, leaving 5 bases unmatched. DNA of the CDR3: TGTGCCAGCAGGACCGGACTAGCTTACAATGAGCAGTTCTTC. Translating it yields CASRTGLAYNEQFF.

This clone was picked up one time. The chain carries TRBV14 and TRBJ2-7; D is undetermined. Trimming left V 2 bases short and J 6 bases short, with 8 bases between. This CDR3 contains 12 residues. CDR1 is SGHDN and CDR2 is FVKESK in the germline V gene. The CDR3: CASSQYLGEQYF. In DNA, the CDR3 is TGTGCCAGCAGCCAATACTTGGGCGAGCAGTACTTC. The full variable domain, with the rest looked up from reference TRBV14 and TRBJ2-7, is EAGVTQFPSHSVIEKGQTVTLRCDPISGHDNLYWYRRVMGKEIKFLLHFVKESKQDESGMPNNRFLAERTGGTYSTLKVQPAELEDSGVYFCASSQYLGEQYFGPGTRLTVT.

This sequence joins TRBV10-3 and TRBJ1-1; no definite D call. The CDR3 runs to 13 residues. Germline V lookup: CDR1 ENHRY, CDR2 SYGVKD. Trimming removed 7 bases from V and 0 bases from J, with 9 bases in between. The CDR3 DNA reads as TGTGCCATCACGGTCACTATGAACACTGAAGCTTTCTTT. It is translated as CAITVTMNTEAFF.

The gene calls are TRBV7-2 and TRBJ1-4, with 9 bases aligning to TRBD1. After removal of 5 bases from V and 11 bases from J, the junction contained 9 bases not matched to a gene. The germline CDR1 and CDR2 sequences are SGHTA and FQGNSA. The CDR3 has 14 residues. CDR3 nucleotide sequence: TGTGCCAGCAGCCCTACAGGGGGCGCGAGGAAACTGTTTTTT. This sequence encodes CASSPTGGARKLFF.

The genes are TRBV5-1 and TRBJ2-6, with TRBD2 matching 7 bases. V lost 4 bases to trimming and J lost 2 bases; unmatched junction nucleotides: 6. The CDR3 has 16 residues. Germline CDR1 reads SGHRS; CDR2 reads YFSETQ. The CDR3 DNA reads TGCGCCAGCAGCCCCGTAAGCGGGGCTGGGGCCAACGTCCTGACTTTC. Amino acid sequence: CASSPVSGAGANVLTF.

The chain carries TRBV6-5 and TRBJ2-7; D gene uncertain. The CDR3 has 14 amino acids. The V gene's germline CDR1 is MNHEY and CDR2 SVGAGI. With 2 bases removed from V and 0 bases from J, the gap between germline ends came to 8 bases. The CDR3, as DNA: TGTGCCAGCAGTTACAGGGCCAGCTCCTACGAGCAGTACTTC. This gives the protein CASSYRASSYEQYF.

The chain employs TRBV2 and TRBJ1-1; D is possibly TRBD1 (6 bases). CDR3 length: 14 amino acids. Trimming removed 8 bases from V and 5 bases from J, with 18 bases in between. Germline V gene sequence: CDR1 SNHLY, CDR2 FYNNEI. The CDR3 region is CASRVSGQGTEAFF. The CDR3 nucleotides read TGTGCCAGCCGAGTCTCGGGGCAGGGGACTGAAGCTTTCTTT.

CDR3 nucleotides: TGCGCCAGCAGCCAAGATACTAGCGGGAGACGGGGTGAGCAGTTCTTC. Amino acids: CASSQDTSGRRGEQFF. V is TRBV4-3 and J is TRBJ2-1, with TRBD2 identical over 11 bases. The CDR3 has 16 amino acids. Germline CDR1 LGHNA, CDR2 YSLEER. Losses at the gene ends were 0 bases for V and 9 bases for J; bases not matched to a gene: 7.

This clone has a single count. The chain has TRBV7-2 and TRBJ2-1; D may be TRBD1 (5 bases). Trimming shortened V by 1 base and J by 6 bases, and 10 bases separated the two germline ends. This CDR3 is built from 14 residues. In germline, CDR1 is SGHTA, CDR2 FQGNSA. CDR3 sequence reads: CASSLGAQGNEQFF. The CDR3 bases are TGTGCCAGCAGCTTAGGGGCGCAGGGCAATGAGCAGTTCTTC.

The rearrangement joins TRBV5-4 to TRBJ1-2; possibly TRBD1 for D (6 bases). V was shortened by 3 bases and J by 2 bases, with 11 bases between the two germline ends. Germline V gene sequence: CDR1 SGHNT, CDR2 YYREEE (reference sequence). The CDR3 runs 14 residues. CDR3 in DNA: TGTGCCAGCAGCTCTGGACAGACCAACTATGGCTACACCTTC. It codes for CASSSGQTNYGYTF.

The chain recombines TRBV28 with TRBJ2-7; D perhaps matches TRBD1 (5 bases). The CDR3 is 15 amino acids. Per germline, CDR1 MDHEN and CDR2 SYDVKM. The V end lost 7 bases, the J end lost 0 bases, and 16 bases lay between the germline ends. The CDR3: CASTYSRGHSYEQYF. CDR3 sequence (DNA): TGTGCCAGCACTTACTCAAGGGGTCACTCCTACGAGCAGTACTTC.

This clone occurred once. J is TRBJ2-1 and V is TRBV25-1; 8 nucleotides line up with TRBD1. Germline V CDR1 and CDR2: MGHDK, SYGVNS. Germline trimming cut 5 bases from V and 6 bases from J; bases unmatched to any gene: 12. This CDR3 is 16 amino acids long. CDR3 region: CASSPRQGNSGNEQFF. The DNA for the CDR3 is TGTGCCAGCAGTCCCCGACAGGGGAACTCAGGCAATGAGCAGTTCTTC.

V is TRBV11-2 and J is TRBJ2-1, with TRBD2 as a possible D gene (6 bases). Germline V gene sequence: CDR1 SGHAT, CDR2 FQNNGV. The CDR3 runs 15 residues. V was trimmed by 0 bases and J by 8 bases, leaving 14 bases between them. In DNA, the CDR3 is TGTGCCAGCAGCTTAGATTACGGGAGTCAGGATGAGCAGTTCTTC. It encodes CASSLDYGSQDEQFF.

This clone showed up just once. The chain has TRBV7-2 and TRBJ2-5; 11 bases align to TRBD2. From germline, CDR1 is SGHTA and CDR2 FQGNSA. V shed 5 bases, J shed 1 base, and the junction held 3 bases outside the gene matches. The CDR3 length is 15 residues. CDR3 DNA sequence: TGTGCCAGCAGCCAAACTAGCGGGGGCCAAGAGACCCAGTACTTC. Its protein product is CASSQTSGGQETQYF.

This clone was recorded a few times. The rearrangement links TRBV4-2 to TRBJ2-7; the D gene is possibly TRBD1 (6 bases). The CDR3 is 13 amino acids. V shed 4 bases and J shed 5 bases, with 12 bases lying between them. Per germline, CDR1 LGHNA and CDR2 YNFKEQ. CDR3 amino acids: CASSLYTGNEQYF. CDR3 in DNA: TGTGCCAGCAGCCTATATACAGGGAACGAGCAGTACTTC.

V is TRBV6-6 and J is TRBJ1-2; TRBD1 agrees at 10 bases. The CDR3 is made up of 11 amino acids. The V gene's germline CDR1 is MNHNY and CDR2 SVGAGI (reference sequence). Trimming took 8 bases from V and 8 from J; bases not matched to a gene: 2. The CDR3 loop is CASGTGEGYTF. CDR3 bases: TGTGCCAGCGGGACAGGGGAAGGCTACACCTTC.